This T cell receptor (beta chain) was captured in a study of T-cell memory formation after mild COVID-19. At the level of the study: Largely, the TCR clusters proved donor specific.

A single record per CDR3 protein comes from TCRdb applying MiXCR to the 5' RACE reads. The sample lists roughly 600,000 distinct CDR3 sequences, roughly 17% occurring once. The study's findings and limits: Among CD4+ contracting clones, most were CM and EM, and CD8+ ones EMRA. In pre-infection memory, a portion of responding clones appeared, which suggested that cross-reactive memory joined.

On this clonotype itself: Its target is unknown.

The V gene end was trimmed by 5 bases and the J gene end by 2 bases; junction bases not matched to a gene: 15. The length of the CDR3 is 17 residues. Sequencing input: PBMCs or a T cell subset sorted from them (not recorded which). The rearrangement uses TRBV12-3 or TRBV12-4 and TRBJ2-7, with 7 nucleotides matching TRBD2. The receptor was isolated from an adult woman who had mild COVID-19 (a few samples of this study predate the infection). Cell type and time point are not known. The CDR3 reads CASSPPLAGVEAYEQYF. As DNA, the CDR3 is TGTGCCAGCAGTCCCCCCCTGGCGGGAGTTGAGGCCTACGAGCAGTACTTC.